The clone carrying this T cell receptor beta chain came up many times. Amplified TCR beta CDR3 regions derived from RNA transcripts. The HTBI primer set drove a first-round RT-PCR of the TCR CDR3. MiXCR was run by TCRdb on the multiplex PCR reads, yielding one entry per CDR3 protein. The table includes roughly 400,000 distinct CDR3 sequences, more than 13% detected once. This sample stems from a study of T cells in Graves' hyperthyroidism and ophthalmopathy. In the ophthalmopathy cohort, Clinical Activity Score was at least 3, NOSPECS grade at least 4, and duration under 3 months. Criteria for exclusion of patients were uncontrolled infection, other autoimmune disease, pregnancy or lactation. Isolation of PBMCs was performed on approximately 10 ml fresh peripheral blood. Germline CDR1 reads MDHEN; CDR2 reads SYDVKM. The CDR3 extends over 16 amino acids. V was shortened by 6 bases and J by 7 bases, with 24 bases between the two germline ends.

The gene calls are TRBV28 and TRBJ2-5; D possibly corresponds to TRBD1 (5 bases). The TCR originated in a man aged 50 to 60 with Graves' ophthalmopathy. Source material: blood. In DNA, the CDR3 is TGTGCCAGCAGCCCCGGCGGAACAGGCCAGAGAGGGACCCAGTACTTC. This translates into CASSPGGTGQRGTQYF.